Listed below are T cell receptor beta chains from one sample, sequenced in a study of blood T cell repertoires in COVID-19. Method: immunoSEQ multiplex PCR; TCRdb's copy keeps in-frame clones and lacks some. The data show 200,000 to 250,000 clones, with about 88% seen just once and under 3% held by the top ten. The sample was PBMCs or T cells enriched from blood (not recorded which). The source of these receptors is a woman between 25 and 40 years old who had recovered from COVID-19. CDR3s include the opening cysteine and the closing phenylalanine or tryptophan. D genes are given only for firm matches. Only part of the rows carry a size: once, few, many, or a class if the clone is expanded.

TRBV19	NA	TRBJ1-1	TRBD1	TGTGCCAGTTTGGGACAGGGGGTAACTGAAGCTTTCTTT	CASLGQGVTEAFF
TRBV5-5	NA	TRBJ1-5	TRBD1	TGTGCCAGCAGCCGGACGGGACAGGGTAGCAATCAGCCCCAGCATTTT	CASSRTGQGSNQPQHF
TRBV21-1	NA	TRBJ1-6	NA	TGTGCCAGTCAGGGGGCGCCGCCTGCTCGGCCCCTCCACTTT	CASQGAPPARPLHF
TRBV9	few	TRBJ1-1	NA	TGTGCCAGCAGCGCCGGAGGGGAATTAGAAGCTTTCTTT	CASSAGGELEAFF
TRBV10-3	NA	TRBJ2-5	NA	TGTGCCATCAGTGGGGCTAGCGAAGAGACCCAGTACTTC	CAISGASEETQYF
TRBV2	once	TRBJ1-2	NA	TGTGCCAGCAGGGAGGCGGGGGGTAATGGCTACACCTTC	CASREAGGNGYTF
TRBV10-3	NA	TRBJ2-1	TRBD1	TGTGCCACTACCGGGACAGGGGTGCTGGAGCAGTTCTTC	CATTGTGVLEQFF
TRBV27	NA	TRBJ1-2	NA	TGTGCCAGCAGTCCCCGCGGCCAGAACTATGGCTACACCTTC	CASSPRGQNYGYTF
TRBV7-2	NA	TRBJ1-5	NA	TGTGCCAGCAGCTTAGTTAGATCCCAGCCCCAGCATTTT	CASSLVRSQPQHF
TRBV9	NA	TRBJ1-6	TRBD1	TGTGCCAGCAGCTCCGCGACCGGGACAGGGGGTTCACCCCTCCACTTT	CASSSATGTGGSPLHF
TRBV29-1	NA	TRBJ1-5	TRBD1	TGCAGCGTTCGGGACAGGGAGGATCAGCCCCAGCATTTT	CSVRDREDQPQHF
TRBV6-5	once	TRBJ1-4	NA	TGTGCCAGCAGTCGAGGGGGTGAAAAACTGTTTTTT	CASSRGGEKLFF
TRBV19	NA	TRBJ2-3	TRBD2	TGTGCCAGTACCCTTTCCGGGACTAGCGACGATACGCAGTATTTT	CASTLSGTSDDTQYF
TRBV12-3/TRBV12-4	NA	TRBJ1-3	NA	TGTGCCAGCAGTATACGGGGAAACACCATATATTTT	CASSIRGNTIYF
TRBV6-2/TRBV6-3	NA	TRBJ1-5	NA	TGTGCCAGCAGTTACCCGGCAGGGAATCAGCCCCAGCATTTT	CASSYPAGNQPQHF
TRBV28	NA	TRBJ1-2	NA	TGTGCCACCTTCTTGGGCAGCAACTATGGCTACACCTTC	CATFLGSNYGYTF
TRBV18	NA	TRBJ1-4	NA	TGTGCCAGCTCACCCATCAAGACAGGTTCTAATGAAAAACTGTTTTTT	CASSPIKTGSNEKLFF
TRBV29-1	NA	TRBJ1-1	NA	TGCAGCGCCGGGACACCGAACACTGAAGCTTTCTTT	CSAGTPNTEAFF
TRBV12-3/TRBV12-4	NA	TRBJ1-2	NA	TGTGCCAGCAGTTTGGGCATTTATGGCTACACCTTC	CASSLGIYGYTF
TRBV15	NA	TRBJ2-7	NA	TGTGCCACCAGCAGAGATAGGGGCAGTTCCTACGAGCAGTACTTC	CATSRDRGSSYEQYF
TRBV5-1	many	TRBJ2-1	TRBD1	TGCGCCAGCAGCTTGGACCCACAGGGGAGAACGGGGAATGAGCAGTTCTTC	CASSLDPQGRTGNEQFF
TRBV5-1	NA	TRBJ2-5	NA	TGCGCCAGCAGCGGCGGGACCAGTAAGGAGACCCAGTACTTC	CASSGGTSKETQYF
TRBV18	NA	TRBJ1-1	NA	TGTGCCAGCTCTCGACAGAATGGGAACACTGAAGCTTTCTTT	CASSRQNGNTEAFF
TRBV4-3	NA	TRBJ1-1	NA	TGCGCCAGCAGCCAAGATTTTCAGGGAAGGACTGAAGCTTTCTTT	CASSQDFQGRTEAFF
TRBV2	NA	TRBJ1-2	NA	TGTGCCAGCAGTGGGACAGTGACAGCTAACTATGGCTACACCTTC	CASSGTVTANYGYTF
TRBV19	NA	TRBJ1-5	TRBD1	TGTGCCAGTACCCCTCAGGGGGATACTAATCAGCCCCAGCATTTT	CASTPQGDTNQPQHF
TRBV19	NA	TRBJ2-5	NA	TGTGCCAGTAGTATAGTGTACGAGACAGGGAGGTTGGAGACCCAGTACTTC	CASSIVYETGRLETQYF
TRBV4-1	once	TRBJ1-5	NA	TGCGCCAGCAGCCAAGATTTATCGGGGAATCAGCCCCAGCATTTT	CASSQDLSGNQPQHF
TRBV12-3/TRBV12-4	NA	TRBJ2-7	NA	TGTGCCAGCAGTTTTTCCGGCAGACTGCCGTACCACTTC	CASSFSGRLPYHF
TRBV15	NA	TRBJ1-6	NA	TGTGCCACCAGCAGTCCGCCGGTTATAATTCACCGACCCCTCCACTTT	CATSSPPVIIHRPLHF
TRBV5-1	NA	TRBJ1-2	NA	TGCGCCAGCAGAGGGGATCTTAGAGGCTACACCTTC	CASRGDLRGYTF
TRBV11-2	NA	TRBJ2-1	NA	TGTGCCAGCAGCTTAGGGGCCATCAACTCCTACAATGAGCAGTTCTTC	CASSLGAINSYNEQFF
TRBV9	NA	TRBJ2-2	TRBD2	TGTGCCAGCAGCGAAGGGACTAGCGGGGGTCTCGGGGAGCTGTTTTTT	CASSEGTSGGLGELFF
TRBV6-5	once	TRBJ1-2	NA	TGTGCCAGCAGCAACCAACAGGGCTCCTATGGCTACACCTTC	CASSNQQGSYGYTF
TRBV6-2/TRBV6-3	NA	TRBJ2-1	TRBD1	TGTGCCAGCAGTAAGTGGGACAGAGACAATGAGCAGTTCTTC	CASSKWDRDNEQFF
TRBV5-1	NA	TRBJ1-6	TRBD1	TGCGCCAGCAGCTTAGGCCGGGACAGAAATTCACCCCTCCACTTT	CASSLGRDRNSPLHF
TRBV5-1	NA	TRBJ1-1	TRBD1	TGCGCCAGCAGCGCGACACAGGGGGCGGGCGGATCTTTCTTT	CASSATQGAGGSFF
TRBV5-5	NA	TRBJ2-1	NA	TGTGCCAGCAGCTTACAGTTTAGCTCCTACAATGAGCAGTTCTTC	CASSLQFSSYNEQFF
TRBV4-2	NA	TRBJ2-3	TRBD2	TGTGCCAGCAGCCAAGAGGTAGCGGGGGACACAGATACGCAGTATTTT	CASSQEVAGDTDTQYF
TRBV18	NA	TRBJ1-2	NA	TGTGCCAGCTCACCTTCTGAGGTGCCCTACTATGGCTACACCTTC	CASSPSEVPYYGYTF
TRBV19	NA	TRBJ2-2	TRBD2	TGTGCCAGTATCCTTAAAGCGGGGAGATACACCGGGGAGCTGTTTTTT	CASILKAGRYTGELFF
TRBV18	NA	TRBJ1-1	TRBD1	TGTGCCAGCTCACTTTACCGACAGGGTTCCACTGAAGCTTTCTTT	CASSLYRQGSTEAFF
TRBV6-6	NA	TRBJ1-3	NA	TGTGCCAGCAGTTTCTTATCTGGAAACACCATATATTTT	CASSFLSGNTIYF
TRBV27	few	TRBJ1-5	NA	TGTGCCAGCAGTTTGCGAACAGTTAATAGCAATCAGCCCCAGCATTTT	CASSLRTVNSNQPQHF
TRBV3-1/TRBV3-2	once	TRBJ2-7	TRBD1	TGTGCCAGCAGCACCCGACAGGGATCCTACGAGCAGTACTTC	CASSTRQGSYEQYF
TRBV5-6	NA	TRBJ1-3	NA	TGTGCCAGCAGCTTAATAGGTTCTCCAGGCTCTGGAAACACCATATATTTT	CASSLIGSPGSGNTIYF
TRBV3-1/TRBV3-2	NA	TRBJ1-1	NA	TGTGCCAGCAGCCGAGGATTAACTGAAGCTTTCTTT	CASSRGLTEAFF
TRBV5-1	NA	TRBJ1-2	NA	TGCGCCAGCACCCTTCTATCGAGGGAGGGCGGCTACACCTTC	CASTLLSREGGYTF
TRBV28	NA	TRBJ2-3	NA	TGTGCCAGCAGTTTCCTGGCAGGCACAGATACGCAGTATTTT	CASSFLAGTDTQYF
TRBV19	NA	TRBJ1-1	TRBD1	TGTGCCAGTAATTTCGGACCCCTCGACAGGGGACTACAAGCTTTCTTT	CASNFGPLDRGLQAFF
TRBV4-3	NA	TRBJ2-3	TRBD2	TGCGCCAGCAGCAGACTAGCGGGGGGGCGTTGGAATACGCAGTATTTT	CASSRLAGGRWNTQYF
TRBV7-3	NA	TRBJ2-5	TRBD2	TGTGCCAGCAGTTCATCGGGACTAGCGGGGGAGACCCAGTACTTC	CASSSSGLAGETQYF